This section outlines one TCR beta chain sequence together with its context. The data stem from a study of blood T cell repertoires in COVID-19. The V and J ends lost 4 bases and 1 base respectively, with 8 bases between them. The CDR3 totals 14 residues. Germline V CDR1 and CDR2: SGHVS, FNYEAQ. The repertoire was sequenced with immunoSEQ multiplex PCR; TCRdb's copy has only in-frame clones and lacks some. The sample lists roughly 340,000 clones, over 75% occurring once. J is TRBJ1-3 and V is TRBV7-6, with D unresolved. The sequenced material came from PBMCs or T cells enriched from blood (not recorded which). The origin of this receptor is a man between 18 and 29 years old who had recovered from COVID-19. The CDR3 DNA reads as TGTGCCAGCAGCTCGGGGATATCTGGAAACACCATATATTTT. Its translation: CASSSGISGNTIYF.